The next 22 T cell receptor beta chains were all read from a single sample in a study of OX40 agonist ivuxolimab in advanced cancers. Assay used: immunoSEQ multiplex PCR; TCRdb lists only in-frame clones, some missing. The sample comprises 95,000 to 100,000 clones, approximately 83% of which are singletons, and more than 1.4% rests with the top ten. The sample here was CD4+ or CD8+ T cells sorted from blood, taken in a trial of the OX40 agonist ivuxolimab. Every receptor here comes from an adult with an advanced solid tumor such as melanoma, head and neck, liver or kidney cancer.

The chain is built from TRBV4-2 and TRBJ1-2, with TRBD1 matching over 11 bases. V trimming: 0 bases; J trimming: 9 bases; junction bases outside the gene matches: 6. This CDR3 region has 15 residues. From germline, CDR1 is LGHNA and CDR2 YNFKEQ. The CDR3 here is CASSQDRDRGGSYTF. The CDR3 nucleotides are TGTGCCAGCAGCCAAGACCGGGACAGGGGGGGAAGCTACACCTTC.

The rearrangement uses TRBV29-1 and TRBJ1-1; D unclear. Germline CDR1 SQVTM, CDR2 ANQGSEA. V was shortened by 4 bases and J by 11 bases, with 20 bases between the two germline ends. The length of the CDR3 is 13 residues. The CDR3 is CSVGGSRHSKAFF. The CDR3 bases are TGCAGCGTTGGGGGATCGAGGCATTCAAAGGCTTTCTTT.

The gene calls are TRBV5-1 and TRBJ2-7; D not certain. V lost 2 bases to trimming and J lost 4 bases, with 10 bases between them. Germline loops: CDR1 SGHRS, CDR2 YFSETQ. CDR3 size: 13 residues. CDR3 coding DNA: TGCGCCAGCAGCTTTGGGGTAAAGTACGAGCAGTACTTC. Amino acid sequence: CASSFGVKYEQYF.

The V and J genes are TRBV4-2 and TRBJ2-2, with a tentative D call TRBD2 (5 bases). Per the germline V gene, CDR1 is LGHNA and CDR2 is YNFKEQ. The CDR3 sequence is 15 residues long. Trimming removed 0 bases from V and 4 bases from J, with 9 bases in between. The CDR3 DNA reads as TGTGCCAGCAGCCAAGATGGACGGGGCACCGGGGAGCTGTTTTTT. Amino acid sequence: CASSQDGRGTGELFF.

This chain links TRBV19 with TRBJ1-3; D is ambiguous. Germline-derived CDR1 and CDR2 are LNHDA and SQIVND (reference sequence). V lost 0 bases and J lost 0, with 9 bases in between. This CDR3 is built from 16 residues. The CDR3 DNA reads as TGTGCCAGTAGTATAGACTCGCACAGCTCTGGAAACACCATATATTTT. It is translated as CASSIDSHSSGNTIYF.

In its sample, this clone was seen once. V and J are TRBV2 and TRBJ2-1; the match to TRBD1 covers 7 bases. CDR1 and CDR2 from the germline V gene are SNHLY and FYNNEI. This CDR3 is 14 amino acids long. J lost 5 bases, V lost 3 bases, and 4 bases had no gene match. The CDR3 DNA follows: TGTGCCAGCAGTGACGTGACAGGGAACAATGAGCAGTTCTTC. It yields the protein CASSDVTGNNEQFF.

The chain employs TRBV29-1 and TRBJ2-2; D is ambiguous. Germline CDR1 is SQVTM and CDR2 is ANQGSEA. The CDR3 covers 11 residues. With 5 bases removed from V and 1 base from J, the gap between germline ends came to 2 bases. This CDR3 reads CSVKNTGELFF. The CDR3 DNA sequence: TGCAGCGTTAAGAACACCGGGGAGCTGTTTTTT.

The V and J genes are TRBV30 and TRBJ1-1; D not resolved. Germline CDR1 is GTSNPN and CDR2 is SVGIG (reference sequence). The CDR3 runs 14 residues. V was trimmed by 0 bases and J by 0 bases, leaving 8 bases between them. CDR3 sequence: CAWSVGRMNTEAFF. CDR3 coding DNA: TGTGCCTGGAGTGTGGGCAGAATGAACACTGAAGCTTTCTTT.

V gene TRBV28 combines with J gene TRBJ1-1, with a weak D call TRBD1 (5 bases). There are 11 residues in the CDR3. Trimming took 8 bases from V and 5 from J, leaving 9 bases between them. The germline V gene has CDR1 MDHEN and CDR2 SYDVKM. The CDR3 coding sequence is TGTGCCAGCGTGGGGGAGACTGAAGCTTTCTTT. Encoded protein: CASVGETEAFF.

The chain carries TRBV5-6 and TRBJ2-3; unclear D gene. The germline V and J ends were trimmed by 4 bases and 2 bases, with 20 bases remaining between them. Germline CDR1 SGHDT, CDR2 YYEEEE. The CDR3 length is 17 residues. This CDR3 is CASSPLSEPTPTDTQYF. DNA for the CDR3: TGTGCCAGCAGCCCCCTAAGCGAGCCTACCCCCACAGATACGCAGTATTTT.

The CDR3 spells CASSVAVEPYEQYF. Written as DNA, the CDR3 is TGTGCCAGCAGCGTGGCAGTCGAACCCTACGAGCAGTACTTC. The J gene is TRBJ2-7, the V gene TRBV9; D remains unclear. Trimming took off 2 bases at V and 2 bases at J, with 11 bases between the two ends. This CDR3 has 14 amino acids. Germline CDR1 and CDR2: SGDLS and YYNGEE. The variable domain in full, completed from reference TRBV9 and TRBJ2-7, reads DSGVTQTPKHLITATGQRVTLRCSPRSGDLSVYWYQQSLDQGLQFLIQYYNGEERAKGNILERFSAQQFPDLHSELNLSSLELGDSALYFCASSVAVEPYEQYFGPGTRLTVT.

This clone was seen just once. In nucleotides, the CDR3 is TGTGCCAGCAGTTACTCTGGTTCTGCTAATGAAAAACTGTTTTTT. Translated, it gives CASSYSGSANEKLFF. The chain carries TRBV6-5 and TRBJ1-4; D is unclear. With 0 bases removed from V and 3 bases from J, the gap between germline ends came to 8 bases. This CDR3 spans 15 amino acids. Germline assignment: CDR1 MNHEY and CDR2 SVGAGI.

This clone was detected a few times. The chain combines TRBV12-5 with TRBJ1-5; D possibly corresponds to TRBD1 (6 bases). Trimming removed 6 bases from V and 3 bases from J, with 12 bases in between. Per the germline V gene, CDR1 is LGHNT and CDR2 is FRNRAP. The CDR3 sequence is 14 residues long. CDR3 region: CASGVQGLNQPQHF. CDR3 DNA: TGTGCTAGTGGGGTACAGGGACTCAATCAGCCCCAGCATTTT.

The CDR3 DNA sequence: TGCGCCAGCAGCCTTAACAGGGGTGGTTCACCCCTCCACTTT. Its translation: CASSLNRGGSPLHF. V gene TRBV4-3 combines with J gene TRBJ1-6, with 7 bases lining up with TRBD1. The V gene end was trimmed by 4 bases and the J gene end by 9 bases; junction bases not matched to a gene: 6. Germline CDR1 and CDR2: LGHNA and YSLEER. The CDR3 is 14 residues long.

This chain joins TRBV20-1 and TRBJ2-1, with D hard to call. Trimming took 4 bases from V and 10 from J, leaving 11 bases between them. The CDR3 is made up of 11 amino acids. CDR1 and CDR2 (germline): DFQATT, SNEGSKA (reference sequence). The CDR3 sequence is CSANLGREQFF. The CDR3 DNA is TGCAGTGCTAATCTAGGTCGGGAGCAGTTCTTC.

J is TRBJ2-2 and V is TRBV5-1, with a weak D call TRBD2 (6 bases). Per germline, CDR1 SGHRS and CDR2 YFSETQ. With 1 base removed from V and 3 bases from J, the gap between germline ends came to 16 bases. This CDR3 spans 17 amino acids. Here the CDR3 DNA reads TGCGCCAGCAGCTTGAGGCCACCAGGAGGGGACACCGGGGAGCTGTTTTTT. Its protein is CASSLRPPGGDTGELFF.

The chain has TRBV7-2 and TRBJ2-7; D gene unclear. CDR1 SGHTA and CDR2 FQGNSA come from the germline V gene. Trimming shortened V by 5 bases and J by 0 bases, and 14 bases separated the two germline ends. This CDR3 is built from 15 residues. CDR3 bases: TGTGCCAGCAGCCTTAAGCCAGGAAGCTCCTACGAGCAGTACTTC. Translated: CASSLKPGSSYEQYF.

The V gene is TRBV28, the J gene TRBJ1-2; D is perhaps TRBD1 (5 bases). V was trimmed by 7 bases and J by 7 bases, leaving 19 bases between them. This CDR3 has 14 residues. The germline V gene has CDR1 MDHEN and CDR2 SYDVKM. CDR3 region: CASTSLVRGLGYTF. CDR3 sequence (DNA): TGTGCCAGCACATCCCTGGTTAGGGGACTTGGCTACACCTTC.

The V call is TRBV21-1, the J call TRBJ2-1; TRBD2 is taken as the D call from the table, unchecked against the DNA. TRBV21-1 is annotated as a pseudogene. The CDR3 spans 16 residues. The CDR3 DNA reads as TGTGCCAGCAGCAAAGACCGTCTAAGCTCCTACAATGAGCAGTTCTTC. Translated: CASSKDRLSSYNEQFF.

The chain carries TRBV5-1 and TRBJ1-5; maybe TRBD1 (5 bases). The CDR3 loop spans 14 amino acids. Germline V gene data show CDR1 as SGHRS and CDR2 as YFSETQ. Deletions cut 1 base from V and 6 bases from J, with 11 bases between. The CDR3 DNA is TGCGCCAGCAGCTTGTGGGGGGAGGGTCAGCCCCAGCATTTT. Amino acids: CASSLWGEGQPQHF.

The chain joins TRBV2 to TRBJ1-1, with D possibly TRBD1 on 6 matching bases. Germline V lookup: CDR1 SNHLY, CDR2 FYNNEI. V was clipped by 8 bases and J by 0 bases, with 13 bases between them. This CDR3 contains 14 residues. The DNA of the CDR3 is TGTGCCAGCTTAGGGGGGATCATGAACACTGAAGCTTTCTTT. As protein: CASLGGIMNTEAFF.

The chain joins TRBV6-5 to TRBJ2-7, with TRBD2 identical over 7 bases. The ends lost 5 bases at V and 5 bases at J; junction bases unmatched: 9. CDR1 is MNHEY and CDR2 is SVGAGI in the germline V gene. The CDR3 contains 14 residues. CDR3 protein: CASSRTSAANEQYF. The CDR3 DNA reads TGTGCCAGCAGTCGAACTAGCGCGGCTAACGAGCAGTACTTC.